The 12 T cell receptor beta chains in this list originate from one sample, sequenced in a study of T cell changes during pregnancy in multiple sclerosis. Method: immunoSEQ multiplex PCR; TCRdb's copy keeps in-frame clones and lacks some. The data contain more than 55,000 clones, 89% of them singletons. This specimen was peripheral blood, taken after pregnancy. These receptors all come from a female donor with multiple sclerosis, enrolled in a pregnancy study.

The CDR3 sequence is CASSDLPGAGANVLTF. CDR3 nucleotide sequence: TGTGCCAGCAGTGACTTACCAGGGGCTGGGGCCAACGTCCTGACTTTC. The chain has TRBV6-4 and TRBJ2-6; D might be TRBD1 (6 bases). V was clipped by 1 base and J by 2 bases, with 9 bases between them. Germline CDR1 reads MRHNA; CDR2 reads SNTAGT. The CDR3 totals 16 residues.

The genes are TRBV18 and TRBJ2-5, with D possibly TRBD2 on 6 matching bases. The CDR3 runs 15 residues. The germline V and J ends were trimmed by 4 bases and 1 base, with 13 bases remaining between them. Germline V gene data show CDR1 as KGHSH and CDR2 as LQKENI. The CDR3 loop reads CASSRSGGVQETQYF. In DNA form, the CDR3 reads TGTGCCAGCTCACGATCGGGCGGGGTCCAAGAGACCCAGTACTTC.

By proportion, this clone is medium-sized. The chain recombines TRBV19 with TRBJ2-7; maybe TRBD2 (6 bases). Trimming pared 5 bases from V and 2 bases from J, leaving 16 bases between. The CDR3 length is 15 residues. Germline CDR1 is LNHDA and CDR2 is SQIVND (reference sequence). The CDR3 is CASSVSGLTTYEQYF. CDR3 DNA: TGTGCCAGTAGTGTATCGGGACTCACCACCTACGAGCAGTACTTC.

The genes are TRBV27 and TRBJ1-1; the D is unclear. V dropped 4 bases and J dropped 1 base, with 7 bases sitting between them. The CDR3 covers 13 residues. The V gene's germline CDR1 is MNHEY and CDR2 SMNVEV (reference sequence). CDR3 sequence (DNA): TGTGCCAGCAGTTCCAACAGGAACACTGAAGCTTTCTTT. The encoded protein is CASSSNRNTEAFF.

The chain uses TRBV27 and TRBJ1-5; the D is unclear. The CDR3 contains 13 residues. Germline assignment: CDR1 MNHEY and CDR2 SMNVEV (reference sequence). V dropped 1 base and J dropped 4 bases, with 5 bases sitting between them. The CDR3 nucleotides are TGTGCCAGCAGTTTATTCAGTAATCAGCCCCAGCATTTT. Translation gives CASSLFSNQPQHF.

The V call is TRBV7-9, the J call TRBJ2-2; D is uncertain. Germline V CDR1 and CDR2: SEHNR, FQNEAQ (reference sequence). The CDR3 consists of 13 residues. V was cut by 6 bases and J by 4 bases, with 9 bases left in between. CDR3 nucleotides: TGTGCCAGCAGTAGGAGTTTCACCGGGGAGCTGTTTTTT. Translating gives CASSRSFTGELFF.

The chain couples TRBV4-1 to TRBJ1-5, with a possible D match to TRBD1 (5 bases). Germline V gives CDR1 MGHRA, CDR2 YSYEKL. Trimming took off 5 bases at V and 0 bases at J, with 11 bases between the two ends. The CDR3 covers 15 residues. The CDR3: CASSYLGDSNQPQHF. In DNA, the CDR3 is TGCGCCAGCAGCTACCTAGGGGATAGCAATCAGCCCCAGCATTTT.

The CDR3 DNA follows: TGTGCCAGCAGCGTCTTGGCGGGGGCCACCTACAATGAGCAGTTCTTC. This encodes CASSVLAGATYNEQFF. The V gene is TRBV9, the J gene TRBJ2-1; tentatively, D is TRBD2 (7 bases). Deletions cut 2 bases from V and 2 bases from J, with 14 bases between. The CDR3 extends over 16 amino acids. Germline lookup yields CDR1 SGDLS and CDR2 YYNGEE. Looking up the rest from reference TRBV9 and TRBJ2-1 gives the full variable domain: DSGVTQTPKHLITATGQRVTLRCSPRSGDLSVYWYQQSLDQGLQFLIQYYNGEERAKGNILERFSAQQFPDLHSELNLSSLELGDSALYFCASSVLAGATYNEQFFGPGTRLTVL.

The chain is built from TRBV2 and TRBJ1-5; TRBD1 matches 9 bases. CDR1 is SNHLY, CDR2 FYNNEI, per germline. J gave up 3 bases and V 7 bases, and 7 bases lay outside the gene matches. The CDR3 runs to 15 residues. Written as DNA, the CDR3 is TGTGCCAGCACTCGGGACAGGGAGTTCAATCAGCCCCAGCATTTT. It yields the protein CASTRDREFNQPQHF.

The CDR3 loop reads CASSEREEQFF. Written as DNA, the CDR3 is TGTGCCAGCAGTGAGAGAGAGGAGCAGTTCTTC. The rearrangement uses TRBV2 and TRBJ2-1; D call uncertain. The CDR3 loop spans 11 amino acids. V was shortened by 3 bases and J by 10 bases, with 7 bases between the two germline ends. The germline CDR1 and CDR2 sequences are SNHLY and FYNNEI.

This rearrangement joins TRBV7-3 to TRBJ2-2; 8 bases fit TRBD2. Trimming cost V 3 bases and J 1 base; bases outside gene matches: 7. The germline CDR1 and CDR2 sequences are SGHTA and FQGTGA. The CDR3 consists of 17 residues. The CDR3 here is CASSFRAGAMNTGELFF. CDR3 sequence (DNA): TGTGCCAGCAGCTTTCGAGCGGGGGCTATGAACACCGGGGAGCTGTTTTTT.

The chain joins TRBV15 to TRBJ2-3, with 10 bases that match TRBD1. Trimming at V came to 1 base and at J to 1 base, leaving 5 bases not matched to a gene. This CDR3 contains 17 residues. Germline values: CDR1 LNHNV, CDR2 YYDKDF (reference sequence). The CDR3 DNA reads TGTGCCACCAGCAGAGGTCTCGGGACAGGGGGCACAGATACGCAGTATTTT. Encoded protein: CATSRGLGTGGTDTQYF.